This record looks at one T cell receptor (beta chain) sequence and its context. As yet, its antigen is unknown. The data were taken from a study of graft-versus-host responses after intestinal transplantation. The CDR3 length is 15 residues. V was cut by 3 bases and J by 4 bases, with 15 bases left in between. Looked up from germline, CDR1 is MDHEN and CDR2 is SYDVKM. Sequencing was performed with immunoSEQ multiplex PCR; in TCRdb, only in-frame clones are kept and a portion is missing. This repertoire shows under 150,000 clones, 95% found once; its top ten account for more than 2.5%. The rearrangement links TRBV28 to TRBJ1-1; D might be TRBD1 (6 bases). Specimen: unstimulated CD8+ T cells sorted from spleen or lymph node cells, collected before intestinal transplant. The TCR was taken from a human donor who received an intestinal transplant. The DNA of the CDR3 is TGTGCCAGCAGTTTGCGGGGGGGCGCATTCACTGAAGCTTTCTTT. Its protein is CASSLRGGAFTEAFF.